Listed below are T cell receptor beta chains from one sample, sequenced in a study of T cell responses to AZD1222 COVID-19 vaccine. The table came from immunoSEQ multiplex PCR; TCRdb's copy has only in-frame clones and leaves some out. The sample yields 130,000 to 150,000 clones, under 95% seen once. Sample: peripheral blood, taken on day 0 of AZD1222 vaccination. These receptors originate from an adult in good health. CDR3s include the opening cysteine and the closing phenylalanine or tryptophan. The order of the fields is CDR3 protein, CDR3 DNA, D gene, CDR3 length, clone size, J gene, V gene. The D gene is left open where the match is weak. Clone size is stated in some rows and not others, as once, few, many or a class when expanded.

cdr3_aa: CASSLSVGGGGEKLFF; cdr3_nt: TGTGCCAGCAGCTTATCAGTTGGGGGCGGGGGTGAAAAACTGTTTTTT; d_call: NA; cdr3_length: 16; clone_size: NA; j_call: TRBJ1-4; v_call: TRBV7-2
cdr3_aa: CASSQLAGGPGDTQYF; cdr3_nt: TGTGCCAGCAGCCAACTAGCGGGGGGGCCGGGTGATACGCAGTATTTT; d_call: TRBD2; cdr3_length: 16; clone_size: NA; j_call: TRBJ2-3; v_call: TRBV7-9
cdr3_aa: CASSASGLRNEKLFF; cdr3_nt: TGTGCCAGCAGCGCCTCAGGGCTGCGGAATGAAAAACTGTTTTTT; d_call: NA; cdr3_length: 15; clone_size: few; j_call: TRBJ1-4; v_call: TRBV11-1
cdr3_aa: CASSSRRQDASGNTIYF; cdr3_nt: TGTGCCAGCAGTTCCCGCCGGCAGGACGCCTCTGGAAACACCATATATTTT; d_call: NA; cdr3_length: 17; clone_size: NA; j_call: TRBJ1-3; v_call: TRBV28
cdr3_aa: CAWAAGGNYEQYF; cdr3_nt: TGTGCCTGGGCGGCGGGGGGTAACTACGAGCAGTACTTC; d_call: TRBD2; cdr3_length: 13; clone_size: NA; j_call: TRBJ2-7; v_call: TRBV30
cdr3_aa: CASSRDRETQYF; cdr3_nt: TGCGCCAGCAGCCGAGACAGGGAGACCCAGTACTTC; d_call: NA; cdr3_length: 12; clone_size: NA; j_call: TRBJ2-5; v_call: TRBV4-3
cdr3_aa: CASSYEAGGHEQFF; cdr3_nt: TGTGCCAGCAGTTACGAGGCGGGGGGGCATGAGCAGTTCTTC; d_call: TRBD2; cdr3_length: 14; clone_size: NA; j_call: TRBJ2-1; v_call: TRBV6-2/TRBV6-3
cdr3_aa: CASSSYRVYGYTF; cdr3_nt: TGTGCCAGCAGCTCCTACAGGGTCTATGGCTACACCTTC; d_call: NA; cdr3_length: 13; clone_size: NA; j_call: TRBJ1-2; v_call: TRBV7-9
cdr3_aa: CASSEWRATNEKLFF; cdr3_nt: TGTGCCAGCAGTGAGTGGAGGGCAACTAATGAAAAACTGTTTTTT; d_call: NA; cdr3_length: 15; clone_size: NA; j_call: TRBJ1-4; v_call: TRBV2
cdr3_aa: CASSISGANVLTF; cdr3_nt: TGTGCCAGTAGTATATCCGGGGCCAACGTCCTGACTTTC; d_call: NA; cdr3_length: 13; clone_size: NA; j_call: TRBJ2-6; v_call: TRBV19
cdr3_aa: CASSLAGLSSYEQYF; cdr3_nt: TGTGCCAGCAGCTTAGCGGGTCTTAGCTCCTACGAGCAGTACTTC; d_call: NA; cdr3_length: 15; clone_size: NA; j_call: TRBJ2-7; v_call: TRBV11-2
cdr3_aa: CASSQDFGSANQPQHF; cdr3_nt: TGTGCCAGCAGCCAAGACTTCGGGTCAGCCAATCAGCCCCAGCATTTT; d_call: NA; cdr3_length: 16; clone_size: NA; j_call: TRBJ1-5; v_call: TRBV3-1/TRBV3-2
cdr3_aa: CASSLDRMSPPNYGYTF; cdr3_nt: TGTGCCAGCAGCTTAGATCGCATGTCCCCCCCTAACTATGGCTACACCTTC; d_call: NA; cdr3_length: 17; clone_size: NA; j_call: TRBJ1-2; v_call: TRBV11-2
cdr3_aa: CASSLRGHPTNEKLFF; cdr3_nt: TGCGCCAGCAGCTTGAGGGGGCATCCAACTAATGAAAAACTGTTTTTT; d_call: TRBD1; cdr3_length: 16; clone_size: few; j_call: TRBJ1-4; v_call: TRBV5-1
cdr3_aa: CASSLRRGTEQYF; cdr3_nt: TGTGCCAGCAGCTTAAGGAGGGGGACCGAGCAGTACTTC; d_call: NA; cdr3_length: 13; clone_size: NA; j_call: TRBJ2-7; v_call: TRBV7-2
cdr3_aa: CATSAGLAGPNEQFF; cdr3_nt: TGTGCCACCAGCGCCGGACTAGCGGGGCCGAATGAGCAGTTCTTC; d_call: TRBD2; cdr3_length: 15; clone_size: NA; j_call: TRBJ2-1; v_call: TRBV24-1
cdr3_aa: CASRDGQAGYSPLHF; cdr3_nt: TGTGCCAGCAGAGACGGACAGGCGGGGTATTCACCCCTCCACTTT; d_call: TRBD1; cdr3_length: 15; clone_size: NA; j_call: TRBJ1-6; v_call: TRBV7-2
cdr3_aa: CASSRTGSPTNEKLFF; cdr3_nt: TGTGCCAGCAGCCGCACAGGGAGCCCAACTAATGAAAAACTGTTTTTT; d_call: NA; cdr3_length: 16; clone_size: NA; j_call: TRBJ1-4; v_call: TRBV7-2
cdr3_aa: CASSYMRVGNTEAFF; cdr3_nt: TGTGCCAGCAGTTACATGAGGGTAGGGAACACTGAAGCTTTCTTT; d_call: NA; cdr3_length: 15; clone_size: NA; j_call: TRBJ1-1; v_call: TRBV6-5
cdr3_aa: CASSQGMSHNEQFF; cdr3_nt: TGTGCCAGCAGCCAAGGTATGAGCCACAATGAGCAGTTCTTC; d_call: NA; cdr3_length: 14; clone_size: NA; j_call: TRBJ2-1; v_call: TRBV3-1/TRBV3-2
cdr3_aa: CASRLTGERGEKLFF; cdr3_nt: TGTGCCAGCAGACTTACAGGGGAGAGGGGTGAAAAACTGTTTTTT; d_call: TRBD1; cdr3_length: 15; clone_size: NA; j_call: TRBJ1-4; v_call: TRBV2
cdr3_aa: CATSDSDRATGELFF; cdr3_nt: TGTGCCACCAGTGACTCAGACAGGGCCACCGGGGAGCTGTTTTTT; d_call: TRBD1; cdr3_length: 15; clone_size: NA; j_call: TRBJ2-2; v_call: TRBV24-1
cdr3_aa: CASSPNSGAMQETQYF; cdr3_nt: TGTGCCAGCAGCCCTAATTCTGGGGCTATGCAAGAGACCCAGTACTTC; d_call: NA; cdr3_length: 16; clone_size: NA; j_call: TRBJ2-5; v_call: TRBV5-4
cdr3_aa: CASSLPPPGINYGYTF; cdr3_nt: TGTGCCAGCAGCTTACCTCCGCCAGGGATTAACTATGGCTACACCTTC; d_call: NA; cdr3_length: 16; clone_size: NA; j_call: TRBJ1-2; v_call: TRBV5-6
cdr3_aa: CASSHAGTGGSMGYTF; cdr3_nt: TGTGCCAGCAGCCACGCCGGGACAGGGGGCTCTATGGGCTACACCTTC; d_call: TRBD1; cdr3_length: 16; clone_size: NA; j_call: TRBJ1-2; v_call: TRBV4-2
cdr3_aa: CASSQGTSGSTDTQYF; cdr3_nt: TGTGCCAGCAGCCAAGGGACTAGCGGTAGCACAGATACGCAGTATTTT; d_call: TRBD2; cdr3_length: 16; clone_size: NA; j_call: TRBJ2-3; v_call: TRBV7-3
cdr3_aa: CSASPGQSSGNTIYF; cdr3_nt: TGCAGCGCCTCTCCGGGACAATCTTCCGGAAACACCATATATTTT; d_call: NA; cdr3_length: 15; clone_size: NA; j_call: TRBJ1-3; v_call: TRBV29-1
cdr3_aa: CASSPPVGGEGTDTQYF; cdr3_nt: TGTGCCAGCTCACCCCCGGTCGGGGGGGAAGGCACAGATACGCAGTATTTT; d_call: TRBD2; cdr3_length: 17; clone_size: few; j_call: TRBJ2-3; v_call: TRBV18
cdr3_aa: CASSESRGETQYF; cdr3_nt: TGTGCCAGCAGTGAAAGTAGGGGGGAGACCCAGTACTTC; d_call: NA; cdr3_length: 13; clone_size: NA; j_call: TRBJ2-5; v_call: TRBV2
cdr3_aa: CASSDGGLQPQHF; cdr3_nt: TGTGCCAGCAGTGATGGGGGCTTACAGCCCCAGCATTTT; d_call: NA; cdr3_length: 13; clone_size: NA; j_call: TRBJ1-5; v_call: TRBV2
cdr3_aa: CASSFPGLAGGQETQYF; cdr3_nt: TGTGCCAGCAGCTTCCCGGGACTAGCGGGGGGGCAAGAGACCCAGTACTTC; d_call: TRBD2; cdr3_length: 17; clone_size: NA; j_call: TRBJ2-5; v_call: TRBV7-9
cdr3_aa: CASSSDSIGNEQFF; cdr3_nt: TGTGCCAGCTCATCAGATAGCATCGGCAATGAGCAGTTCTTC; d_call: NA; cdr3_length: 14; clone_size: NA; j_call: TRBJ2-1; v_call: TRBV18
cdr3_aa: CASSFQTGNYEQYF; cdr3_nt: TGTGCCAGCAGTTTTCAGACAGGGAACTACGAGCAGTACTTC; d_call: TRBD1; cdr3_length: 14; clone_size: NA; j_call: TRBJ2-7; v_call: TRBV27
cdr3_aa: CAWSVRRGGGYTF; cdr3_nt: TGTGCCTGGAGTGTACGTAGAGGCGGCGGCTACACCTTC; d_call: NA; cdr3_length: 13; clone_size: NA; j_call: TRBJ1-2; v_call: TRBV30
cdr3_aa: CASSHLYEQYF; cdr3_nt: TGTGCCAGCAGCCACCTCTACGAGCAGTACTTC; d_call: NA; cdr3_length: 11; clone_size: NA; j_call: TRBJ2-7; v_call: TRBV6-5
cdr3_aa: CASSQGPGQSGNTIYF; cdr3_nt: TGCGCCAGCAGCCAAGGTCCGGGACAGTCAGGAAACACCATATATTTT; d_call: TRBD1; cdr3_length: 16; clone_size: NA; j_call: TRBJ1-3; v_call: TRBV4-1
cdr3_aa: CASSTGQTDSPLHF; cdr3_nt: TGTGCCAGCAGCACCGGACAGACGGATTCACCCCTCCACTTT; d_call: NA; cdr3_length: 14; clone_size: NA; j_call: TRBJ1-6; v_call: TRBV9
cdr3_aa: CASSIRGTNYGYTF; cdr3_nt: TGTGCCAGTAGTATCCGGGGGACTAACTATGGCTACACCTTC; d_call: NA; cdr3_length: 14; clone_size: NA; j_call: TRBJ1-2; v_call: TRBV19
cdr3_aa: CASSSTWGEQFF; cdr3_nt: TGTGCCAGCAGCTCGACCTGGGGGGAGCAGTTCTTC; d_call: NA; cdr3_length: 12; clone_size: NA; j_call: TRBJ2-1; v_call: TRBV7-2
cdr3_aa: CASTLGGVGEQFF; cdr3_nt: TGTGCCAGCACCTTAGGGGGGGTTGGTGAGCAGTTCTTC; d_call: NA; cdr3_length: 13; clone_size: NA; j_call: TRBJ2-1; v_call: TRBV12-3/TRBV12-4
cdr3_aa: CASSPPSRAPNEQFF; cdr3_nt: TGTGCCAGCAGCCCCCCCTCTCGAGCGCCCAATGAGCAGTTCTTC; d_call: NA; cdr3_length: 15; clone_size: NA; j_call: TRBJ2-1; v_call: TRBV7-8
cdr3_aa: CASSRQENTEAFF; cdr3_nt: TGTGCCAGCAGTAGACAGGAGAACACTGAAGCTTTCTTT; d_call: NA; cdr3_length: 13; clone_size: once; j_call: TRBJ1-1; v_call: TRBV6-4
cdr3_aa: CASSPGQTLYEQYF; cdr3_nt: TGCGCCAGCAGCCCTGGACAGACACTTTACGAGCAGTACTTC; d_call: NA; cdr3_length: 14; clone_size: NA; j_call: TRBJ2-7; v_call: TRBV5-1
cdr3_aa: CASGTGGAYEQYF; cdr3_nt: TGTGCCAGCGGGACAGGGGGCGCCTACGAGCAGTACTTC; d_call: TRBD1; cdr3_length: 13; clone_size: once; j_call: TRBJ2-7; v_call: TRBV28
cdr3_aa: CASRTDSYSNQPQHF; cdr3_nt: TGCGCCAGCAGAACGGACAGTTATAGCAATCAGCCCCAGCATTTT; d_call: NA; cdr3_length: 15; clone_size: NA; j_call: TRBJ1-5; v_call: TRBV5-1
cdr3_aa: CASSQDPGMNTGELFF; cdr3_nt: TGCGCCAGCAGCCAAGATCCAGGGATGAACACCGGGGAGCTGTTTTTT; d_call: NA; cdr3_length: 16; clone_size: NA; j_call: TRBJ2-2; v_call: TRBV4-3
cdr3_aa: CASSLNLAPGELFF; cdr3_nt: TGTGCCAGCAGCTTAAATTTGGCACCCGGGGAGCTGTTTTTT; d_call: NA; cdr3_length: 14; clone_size: NA; j_call: TRBJ2-2; v_call: TRBV7-3
cdr3_aa: CAIREQGKGEKLFF; cdr3_nt: TGTGCCATCAGAGAACAGGGCAAGGGCGAAAAACTGTTTTTT; d_call: NA; cdr3_length: 14; clone_size: once; j_call: TRBJ1-4; v_call: TRBV10-3
cdr3_aa: CASSRLGARDTQYF; cdr3_nt: TGTGCCAGCAGCCGCCTGGGGGCGCGGGATACGCAGTATTTT; d_call: NA; cdr3_length: 14; clone_size: NA; j_call: TRBJ2-3; v_call: TRBV3-1/TRBV3-2
cdr3_aa: CASSLTFGINTIYF; cdr3_nt: TGTGCCAGCAGCTTGACCTTCGGTATAAACACCATATATTTT; d_call: NA; cdr3_length: 14; clone_size: NA; j_call: TRBJ1-3; v_call: TRBV7-9
cdr3_aa: CASSIRQSNQPQHF; cdr3_nt: TGTGCCAGTAGTATCAGACAGAGCAATCAGCCCCAGCATTTT; d_call: NA; cdr3_length: 14; clone_size: NA; j_call: TRBJ1-5; v_call: TRBV19
cdr3_aa: CASSLSGGQVQYF; cdr3_nt: TGTGCCAGCAGTTTATCGGGGGGGCAAGTGCAGTACTTC; d_call: NA; cdr3_length: 13; clone_size: NA; j_call: TRBJ2-7; v_call: TRBV27